The clone carrying this T cell receptor (beta chain) was seen a few times. Arm-PCR of CDR3 regions and iRepertoire HTBI primers were the basis on which TCR beta libraries were built. TCRdb re-called the multiplex PCR reads with MiXCR, one entry per CDR3 protein. The sample holds 400,000 to 500,000 distinct CDR3 sequences, 14% to 15% seen once. The data are from a study of regulatory T cells in long-lasting Graves disease. As for time point: newly diagnosed GD, antithyroid drugs for less than 3 months. PBMC-extracted RNA yielded the TCR library. Germline CDR1 reads KGHDR; CDR2 reads SFDVKD. The CDR3 spans 17 residues. V was trimmed by 1 base and J by 5 bases, leaving 19 bases between them. These data also featured in a second study, about T cells in Graves' hyperthyroidism and ophthalmopathy.

The sequences come from peripheral blood mononuclear cells (PBMCs), collected at new diagnosis, from a patient treated with antithyroid drugs. This receptor was identified in a woman in her twenties or thirties with Graves disease. The chain carries TRBV24-1 and TRBJ2-5, with D perhaps matching TRBD1 or TRBD2 (6 bases each). The CDR3 coding sequence is TGTGCCACCAGTGATTTTGCCGGGAGCGCCCAGGGGGAGACCCAGTACTTC. This translates into CATSDFAGSAQGETQYF.